One and the same sample provided the 27 T cell receptor beta chains below, sequenced in a study of blood T cell repertoires in COVID-19. Data came from immunoSEQ multiplex PCR; TCRdb stores just in-frame clones and leaves some out. The sample has about 100,000 clones; about 91% are singletons. Material: peripheral blood. These receptors originate from a man aged 18 to 30 with acute or convalescent COVID-19.

In this sample, this clone turned up a few times. This chain joins TRBV3-1 (or the pseudogene TRBV3-2) and TRBJ2-4, with D maybe TRBD2 (7 bases). CDR1 and CDR2 (germline): LGHDT, YNNKEL (reference sequence). CDR3 size: 15 residues. Trimming left V 1 base short and J 6 bases short, with 13 bases between. CDR3: CASSQVGGRGNIQYF. CDR3 DNA: TGTGCCAGCAGCCAAGTAGGGGGGAGGGGAAACATTCAGTACTTC.

The chain has TRBV19 and TRBJ2-7; D might be TRBD1 (6 bases). Germline CDR1 and CDR2: LNHDA and SQIVND (reference sequence). The CDR3 totals 15 residues. The V and J ends lost 3 bases and 2 bases respectively, with 14 bases between them. The CDR3 DNA reads TGTGCCAGTAGTATGCGGGCAGGGGTGACCTACGAGCAGTACTTC. It codes for CASSMRAGVTYEQYF.

This clone was detected once. The chain joins TRBV2 to TRBJ2-7; D possibly corresponds to TRBD1 (8 bases). V lost 7 bases, J lost 9 bases, and 31 bases lay in between. CDR3 size: 17 residues. Germline-derived CDR1 and CDR2 are SNHLY and FYNNEI. As DNA, the CDR3 is TGTGCCAGCACCGAAGAAGGGAGGGGACAGGTGGGTCGAGGGCAGTACTTC. This sequence encodes CASTEEGRGQVGRGQYF.

This chain connects TRBV19 to TRBJ2-2; D may be TRBD1 (6 bases). Germline loops: CDR1 LNHDA, CDR2 SQIVND (reference sequence). V was clipped by 6 bases and J by 1 base, with 15 bases between them. The CDR3 length is 16 residues. The CDR3 reads CASRAARGENTGELFF. CDR3 DNA sequence: TGTGCCAGTAGAGCCGCCAGGGGAGAGAACACCGGGGAGCTGTTTTTT.

The chain uses TRBV24-1 and TRBJ2-1; 8 bases align to TRBD2. The ends lost 7 bases at V and 7 bases at J; junction bases unmatched: 29. Germline V gives CDR1 KGHDR, CDR2 SFDVKD. CDR3 size: 21 residues. Written as DNA, the CDR3 is TGTGCCACCAGGGCCCGAGGTGGGGAGTCGCGAAGCGGGAGAGGGGTAAATGAGCAGTTCTTC. The encoded protein is CATRARGGESRSGRGVNEQFF.

The J gene is TRBJ1-2, the V gene TRBV15; TRBD1 agrees at 7 bases. V shed 0 bases and J 6 bases; nucleotides not matched to a gene: 19. CDR3 length: 19 amino acids. Germline loops: CDR1 LNHNV, CDR2 YYDKDF (reference sequence). Written as DNA, the CDR3 is TGTGCCACCAGCAGAGAGACAGGGCTAGTATGGGCGATTGCTAATGGCTACACCTTC. Encoded protein: CATSRETGLVWAIANGYTF.

The gene calls are TRBV5-8 and TRBJ1-5, with D tentatively TRBD1 (6 bases). Germline V gives CDR1 SGHTS, CDR2 YDEGEE. The germline V and J ends were trimmed by 4 bases and 2 bases, with 13 bases remaining between them. This CDR3 has 15 amino acids. CDR3 in amino acids: CASSPEDRGNQPQHF. In DNA, the CDR3 is TGTGCCAGCAGCCCCGAGGACAGAGGCAATCAGCCCCAGCATTTT.

As for this clone: The sample has other DNA sequences that encode this CDR3 too. This rearrangement joins TRBV9 to TRBJ2-5; 7 bases line up with TRBD2. The CDR3 is 14 amino acids. Per germline, CDR1 SGDLS and CDR2 YYNGEE. Trimming cost V 0 bases and J 4 bases; bases outside gene matches: 3. CDR3 region: CASSVGGGRETQYF. In nucleotides, the CDR3 is TGTGCCAGCAGCGTAGGAGGCGGGAGAGAGACCCAGTACTTC.

The chain employs TRBV30 and TRBJ2-3, with TRBD2 identical over 13 bases. CDR1 GTSNPN and CDR2 SVGIG come from the germline V gene (reference sequence). This CDR3 has 15 residues. J was trimmed by 5 bases and V by 4 bases; bases with no gene match: 6. CDR3 in amino acids: CAWNGLAGEIDTQYF. The DNA of the CDR3 is TGTGCCTGGAACGGACTAGCGGGAGAGATAGATACGCAGTATTTT.

This rearrangement joins TRBV11-2 to TRBJ2-1, with 12 positions matching TRBD2. CDR1 and CDR2 (germline): SGHAT, FQNNGV. The CDR3 extends over 17 amino acids. V trimming: 1 base; J trimming: 4 bases; junction bases outside the gene matches: 5. CDR3: CASSLVGTSGLYNEQFF. Written as DNA, the CDR3 is TGTGCCAGCAGCTTAGTTGGGACTAGCGGGCTTTACAATGAGCAGTTCTTC.

The genes are TRBV2 and TRBJ1-2, with 9 bases identical to TRBD1. J lost 3 bases, V lost 6 bases, and 5 bases had no gene match. This CDR3 region has 14 residues. The V gene's germline CDR1 is SNHLY and CDR2 FYNNEI. The CDR3 sequence: CASRGQGMDYGYTF. The CDR3 nucleotides read TGTGCCAGCAGGGGACAGGGTATGGACTATGGCTACACCTTC.

V and J are TRBV5-1 and TRBJ2-7; 9 nucleotides match TRBD1. V shed 4 bases and J 1 base; nucleotides not matched to a gene: 6. Germline-derived CDR1 and CDR2 are SGHRS and YFSETQ. This CDR3 has 15 amino acids. CDR3 nucleotide sequence: TGCGCCAGCAGCCCGGACGGGACAGGGTCCTACGAGCAGTACTTC. Its protein is CASSPDGTGSYEQYF.

The V call is TRBV27, the J call TRBJ1-4, with 9 bases lining up with TRBD1. Germline V gene data show CDR1 as MNHEY and CDR2 as SMNVEV (reference sequence). The CDR3 length is 15 residues. With V trimmed by 4 bases and J by 14 bases, 14 bases remained unmatched. CDR3 bases: TGTGCCAGCAGTTCCCCGGGACAGGGACGGGGTAGGCTGTTTTTT. As protein: CASSSPGQGRGRLFF.

CDR3 amino acids: CASSVVYTEAFF. The DNA for the CDR3 is TGTGCCAGCAGCGTCGTATATACTGAAGCTTTCTTT. This chain connects TRBV2 to TRBJ1-1; D is unclear. V was trimmed by 6 bases and J by 5 bases, leaving 10 bases between them. Germline values: CDR1 SNHLY, CDR2 FYNNEI. The CDR3 totals 12 residues.

The V gene is TRBV3-1 (or the pseudogene TRBV3-2), the J gene TRBJ2-1, with D unresolved. The germline V and J ends were trimmed by 1 base and 3 bases, with 10 bases remaining between them. Germline V lookup: CDR1 LGHDT, CDR2 YNNKEL (reference sequence). The CDR3 is 15 amino acids. The CDR3 DNA is TGTGCCAGCAGCCAAGGACTCCTGAACTACAATGAGCAGTTCTTC. Amino acid sequence: CASSQGLLNYNEQFF.

J is TRBJ2-1 and V is TRBV9; the D gene is possibly TRBD2 (6 bases). Germline V gene data show CDR1 as SGDLS and CDR2 as YYNGEE. Trimming pared 6 bases from V and 0 bases from J, leaving 13 bases between. This CDR3 contains 15 residues. This chain's CDR3 is CASTPGLSSYNEQFF. As DNA, the CDR3 is TGTGCCAGCACCCCGGGACTGAGCTCCTACAATGAGCAGTTCTTC.

The genes are TRBV10-3 and TRBJ1-2; 10 nucleotides agree with TRBD1. There are 14 residues in the CDR3. Germline loops: CDR1 ENHRY, CDR2 SYGVKD. Trimming removed 7 bases from V and 8 bases from J; junction bases left unmatched: 10. CDR3 bases: TGTGCCATCAATACGCGACAGGGGGCAGGAGGCTACACCTTC. Translated, it gives CAINTRQGAGGYTF.

The rearrangement uses TRBV5-1 and TRBJ2-1; D is unclear. Between the trimmed V and J ends, which lost 4 bases and 5 bases, there was a span of 10 bases. Germline V gene lookup returns CDR1 SGHRS and CDR2 YFSETQ. This CDR3 spans 13 amino acids. Here the CDR3 DNA reads TGCGCCAGCAGCCCATATACTGACAATGAGCAGTTCTTC. Translated: CASSPYTDNEQFF.

The chain uses TRBV27 and TRBJ2-7; possible D gene TRBD1, 7 bases. This CDR3 comprises 15 residues. Trimming removed 3 bases at V and 2 bases at J, with 14 bases between. Germline V gene lookup returns CDR1 MNHEY and CDR2 SMNVEV (reference sequence). CDR3 sequence reads: CASSLLEGATYEQYF. The CDR3 region has the DNA TGTGCCAGCAGTTTGTTGGAGGGGGCGACCTACGAGCAGTACTTC.

V gene TRBV10-2 combines with J gene TRBJ2-7, with 9 positions matching TRBD1. The CDR3 is 16 residues long. The ends lost 2 bases at V and 2 bases at J; junction bases unmatched: 7. Germline lookup yields CDR1 WSHSY and CDR2 SAAADI. The CDR3 nucleotides read TGCGCCAGCAGTGAGGTTAGGGGACAGGGCGCCTACGAGCAGTACTTC. This codes for CASSEVRGQGAYEQYF.

This rearrangement joins TRBV7-8 to TRBJ1-1, with a weak D call TRBD1 (5 bases). Germline V gene data show CDR1 as SGHVS and CDR2 as FQNEAQ. V was shortened by 1 base and J by 6 bases, with 12 bases between the two germline ends. CDR3 size: 14 residues. CDR3 sequence: CASSLVVSRAEAFF. CDR3 DNA: TGTGCCAGCAGCTTAGTAGTATCCAGGGCTGAAGCTTTCTTT.

The rearrangement links TRBV24-1 to TRBJ1-2, with TRBD1 matching 7 bases. J gave up 6 bases and V 7 bases, and 10 bases lay outside the gene matches. Germline loops: CDR1 KGHDR, CDR2 SFDVKD. CDR3 length: 14 residues. The CDR3 region has the DNA TGTGCCACCAGGGGATTGGGACAGCTGGATGGCTACACCTTC. Protein: CATRGLGQLDGYTF.

This clone was picked up one time. The chain combines TRBV3-1 (or the pseudogene TRBV3-2) with TRBJ1-6; D remains unclear. Germline assignment: CDR1 LGHDT and CDR2 YNNKEL (reference sequence). This CDR3 has 15 residues. Trimming pared 6 bases from V and 6 bases from J, leaving 15 bases between. CDR3 nucleotide sequence: TGTGCCAGCAGTTTATCCGTAGTTCGTAATTCACCCCTCCACTTT. Translating gives CASSLSVVRNSPLHF.

About this clone itself: The same CDR3 can be traced to other DNA sequences in this sample. V and J are TRBV5-1 and TRBJ2-5, with 7 bases fitting TRBD1. The CDR3 extends over 14 amino acids. V lost 4 bases, J lost 2 bases, and 5 bases stayed unmatched. The germline V gene has CDR1 SGHRS and CDR2 YFSETQ. This CDR3 reads CASSLDRSQETQYF. In nucleotides, the CDR3 is TGCGCCAGCAGCCTGGACAGGTCTCAAGAGACCCAGTACTTC.

The chain combines TRBV5-4 with TRBJ1-2, with D unresolved. Germline lookup yields CDR1 SGHNT and CDR2 YYREEE (reference sequence). The CDR3 is 15 amino acids. Deletions cut 0 bases from V and 0 bases from J, with 9 bases between. CDR3 amino acids: CASSLDNFSNYGYTF. CDR3 sequence (DNA): TGTGCCAGCAGCTTGGACAATTTTTCTAACTATGGCTACACCTTC.

The chain couples TRBV6-1 to TRBJ1-5; tentative D call: TRBD1 (6 bases). Germline V gene data show CDR1 as MNHNS and CDR2 as SASEGT. CDR3 length equals 13 residues. Trimming stripped 3 bases from V and 9 bases from J, with 12 bases between. The CDR3 region is CASSETGYVPQHF. In nucleotides, the CDR3 is TGTGCCAGCAGTGAGACAGGTTATGTGCCCCAGCATTTT.

The chain uses TRBV7-8 and TRBJ1-5, with TRBD1 matching 7 bases. Looked up from germline, CDR1 is SGHVS and CDR2 is FQNEAQ. The trim removed 0 bases at V and 1 base at J, leaving 12 bases unmatched. This CDR3 is 19 amino acids long. CDR3 sequence: CASSLAAIKGAYSNQPQHF. Written as DNA, the CDR3 is TGTGCCAGCAGCTTAGCGGCCATTAAGGGGGCTTACAGCAATCAGCCCCAGCATTTT.